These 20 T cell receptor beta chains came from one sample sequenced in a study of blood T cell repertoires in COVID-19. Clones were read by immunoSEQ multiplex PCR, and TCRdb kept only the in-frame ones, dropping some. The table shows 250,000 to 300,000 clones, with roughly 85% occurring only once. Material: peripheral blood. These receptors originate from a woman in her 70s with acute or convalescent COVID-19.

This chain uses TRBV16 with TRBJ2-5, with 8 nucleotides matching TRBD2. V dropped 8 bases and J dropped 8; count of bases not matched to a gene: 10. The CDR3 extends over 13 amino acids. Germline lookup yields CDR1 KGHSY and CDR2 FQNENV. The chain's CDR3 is CASSPGLANTQYF. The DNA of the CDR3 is TGTGCCAGCTCCCCCGGACTAGCTAACACCCAGTACTTC.

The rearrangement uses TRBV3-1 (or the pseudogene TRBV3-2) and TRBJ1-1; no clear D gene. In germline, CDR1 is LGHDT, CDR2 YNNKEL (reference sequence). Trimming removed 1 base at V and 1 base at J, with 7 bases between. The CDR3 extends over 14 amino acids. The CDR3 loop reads CASSQVGWNTEAFF. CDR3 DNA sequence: TGTGCCAGCAGCCAAGTCGGGTGGAACACTGAAGCTTTCTTT.

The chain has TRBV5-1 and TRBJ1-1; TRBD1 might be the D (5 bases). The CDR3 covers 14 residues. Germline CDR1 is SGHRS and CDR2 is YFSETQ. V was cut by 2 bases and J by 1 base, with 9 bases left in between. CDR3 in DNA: TGCGCCAGCAGCTTTGGCAGGGCGAACACTGAAGCTTTCTTT. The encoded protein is CASSFGRANTEAFF.

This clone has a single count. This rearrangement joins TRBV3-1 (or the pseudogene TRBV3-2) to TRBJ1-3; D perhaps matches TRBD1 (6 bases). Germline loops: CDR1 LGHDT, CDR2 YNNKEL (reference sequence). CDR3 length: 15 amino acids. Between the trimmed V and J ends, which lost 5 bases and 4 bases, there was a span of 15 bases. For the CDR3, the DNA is TGTGCCAGCAGCAAGCGACAGGTACAAGGAAACACCATATATTTT. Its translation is CASSKRQVQGNTIYF.

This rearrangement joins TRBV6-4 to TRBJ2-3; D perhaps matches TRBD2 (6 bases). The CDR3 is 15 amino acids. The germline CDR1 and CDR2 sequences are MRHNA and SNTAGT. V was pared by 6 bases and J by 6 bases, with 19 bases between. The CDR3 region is CASSRRDFSGDTQYF. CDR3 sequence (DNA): TGTGCCAGCAGCCGCCGGGACTTTTCTGGGGATACGCAGTATTTT.

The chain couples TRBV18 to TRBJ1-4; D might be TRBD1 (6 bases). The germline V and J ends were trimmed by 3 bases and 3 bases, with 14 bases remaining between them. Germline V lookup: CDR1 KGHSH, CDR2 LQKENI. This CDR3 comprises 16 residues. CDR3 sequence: CASSPRGQLANEKLFF. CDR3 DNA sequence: TGTGCCAGCTCACCCCGTGGACAGCTGGCTAATGAAAAACTGTTTTTT.

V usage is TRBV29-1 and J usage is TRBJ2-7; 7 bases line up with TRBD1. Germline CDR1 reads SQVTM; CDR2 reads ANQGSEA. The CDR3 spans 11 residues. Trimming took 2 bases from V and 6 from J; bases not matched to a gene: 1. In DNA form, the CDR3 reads TGCAGCGTTGAAAAGGGGGCCGAGCAGTACTTC. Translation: CSVEKGAEQYF.

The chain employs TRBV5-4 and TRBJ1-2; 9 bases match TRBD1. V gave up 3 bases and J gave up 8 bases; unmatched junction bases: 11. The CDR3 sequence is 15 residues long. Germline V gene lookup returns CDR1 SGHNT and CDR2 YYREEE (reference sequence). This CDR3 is CASSWKPGQGSGYTF. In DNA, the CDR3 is TGTGCCAGCAGCTGGAAACCGGGACAGGGAAGCGGCTACACCTTC.

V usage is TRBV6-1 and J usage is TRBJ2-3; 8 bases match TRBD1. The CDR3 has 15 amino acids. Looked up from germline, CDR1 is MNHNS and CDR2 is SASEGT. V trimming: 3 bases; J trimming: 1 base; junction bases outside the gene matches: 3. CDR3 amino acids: CASSDDRGGTDTQYF. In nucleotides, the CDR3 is TGTGCCAGCAGTGACGACAGGGGAGGCACAGATACGCAGTATTTT.

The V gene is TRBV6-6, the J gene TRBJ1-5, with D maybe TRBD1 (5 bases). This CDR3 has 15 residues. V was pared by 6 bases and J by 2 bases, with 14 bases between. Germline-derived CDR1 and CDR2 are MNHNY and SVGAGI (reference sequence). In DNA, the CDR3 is TGTGCCAGCAGGACCCCGGGGGAAGGCAATCAGCCCCAGCATTTT. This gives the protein CASRTPGEGNQPQHF.

The CDR3 is CASSIAGEWGTEAFF. The CDR3 nucleotides are TGTGCCAGTAGTATCGCAGGGGAATGGGGCACTGAAGCTTTCTTT. The rearrangement links TRBV19 to TRBJ1-1, with a weak D call TRBD1 (6 bases). This CDR3 is built from 15 residues. V lost 3 bases and J 4 bases, leaving 15 bases between the germline ends. CDR1 LNHDA and CDR2 SQIVND come from the germline V gene (reference sequence). The variable domain in full, with the rest retrieved from reference TRBV19 and TRBJ1-1, is DGGITQSPKYLFRKEGQNVTLSCEQNLNHDAMYWYRQDPGQGLRLIYYSQIVNDFQKGDIAEGYSVSREKKESFPLTVTSAQKNPTAFYLCASSIAGEWGTEAFFGQGTRLTVV.

This CDR3 reads CASSTPGQGDYGYTF. CDR3 nucleotides: TGTGCCAGTAGTACGCCGGGACAGGGCGACTATGGCTACACCTTC. The chain combines TRBV19 with TRBJ1-2; 9 bases are a match to TRBD1. CDR1 and CDR2 (germline): LNHDA, SQIVND (reference sequence). V was clipped by 4 bases and J by 3 bases; unmatched bases: 6. The CDR3 runs to 15 residues.

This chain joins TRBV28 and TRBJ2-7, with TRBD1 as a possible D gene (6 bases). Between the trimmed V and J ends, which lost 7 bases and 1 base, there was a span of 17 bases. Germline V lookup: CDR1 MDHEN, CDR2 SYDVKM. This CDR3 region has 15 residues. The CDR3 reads CASITPGQGSYEQYF. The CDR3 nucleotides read TGTGCCAGCATCACCCCGGGGCAGGGGTCCTACGAGCAGTACTTC.

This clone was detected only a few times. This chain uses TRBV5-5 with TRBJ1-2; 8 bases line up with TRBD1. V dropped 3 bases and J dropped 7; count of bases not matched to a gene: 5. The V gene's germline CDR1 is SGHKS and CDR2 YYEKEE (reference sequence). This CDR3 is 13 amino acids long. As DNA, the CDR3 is TGTGCCAGCAGCTGGCAGGGGGCTTCTGGCTACACCTTC. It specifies CASSWQGASGYTF. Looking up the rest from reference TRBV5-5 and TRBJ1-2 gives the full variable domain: DAGVTQSPTHLIKTRGQQVTLRCSPISGHKSVSWYQQVLGQGPQFIFQYYEKEERGRGNFPDRFSARQFPNYSSELNVNALLLGDSALYLCASSWQGASGYTFGSGTRLTVV.

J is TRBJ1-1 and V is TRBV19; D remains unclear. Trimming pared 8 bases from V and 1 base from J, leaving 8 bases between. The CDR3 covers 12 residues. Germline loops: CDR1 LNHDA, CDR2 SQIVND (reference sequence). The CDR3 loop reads CASGERNTEAFF. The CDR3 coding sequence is TGTGCCAGTGGGGAGAGGAACACTGAAGCTTTCTTT.

Here the CDR3 DNA reads TGTGCCAGCAGCTTAGATCAGGGGACTGAGCAGTTCTTC. Residues: CASSLDQGTEQFF. The V call is TRBV7-2, the J call TRBJ2-1, with a weak D call TRBD1 (6 bases). The ends were cut back, 1 base at V and 9 bases at J, with 10 bases in the middle. CDR1 SGHTA and CDR2 FQGNSA come from the germline V gene. There are 13 residues in the CDR3.

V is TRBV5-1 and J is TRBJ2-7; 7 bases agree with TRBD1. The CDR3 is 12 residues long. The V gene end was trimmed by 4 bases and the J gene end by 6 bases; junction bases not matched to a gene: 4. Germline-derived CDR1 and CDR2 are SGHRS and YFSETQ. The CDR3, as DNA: TGCGCCAGCAGCATACAGGGGCTCGAGCAGTACTTC. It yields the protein CASSIQGLEQYF.

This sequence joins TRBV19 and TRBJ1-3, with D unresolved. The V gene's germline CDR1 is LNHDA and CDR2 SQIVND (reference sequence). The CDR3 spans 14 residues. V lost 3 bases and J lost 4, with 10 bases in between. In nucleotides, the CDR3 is TGTGCCAGTAGTATGCCGGGGAACGGAAACACCATATATTTT. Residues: CASSMPGNGNTIYF.

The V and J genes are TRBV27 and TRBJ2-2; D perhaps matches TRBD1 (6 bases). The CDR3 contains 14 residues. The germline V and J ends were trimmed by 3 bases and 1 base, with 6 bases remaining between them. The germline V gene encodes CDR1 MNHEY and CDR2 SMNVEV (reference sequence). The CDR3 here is CASSFRGNTGELFF. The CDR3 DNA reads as TGTGCCAGCAGTTTCAGGGGGAACACCGGGGAGCTGTTTTTT.

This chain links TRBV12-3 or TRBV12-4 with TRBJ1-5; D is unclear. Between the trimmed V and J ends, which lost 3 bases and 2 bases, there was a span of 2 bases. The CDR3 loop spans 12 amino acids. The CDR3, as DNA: TGTGCCAGCAGTTTCGGCAATCAGCCCCAGCATTTT. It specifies CASSFGNQPQHF.